This T cell receptor beta chain was identified during a study of blood T cell repertoires in COVID-19. Across the study: The samples span acute and convalescent COVID-19 from the United States, Italy and Spain.

Produced via immunoSEQ multiplex PCR; TCRdb's table is partial and in-frame only. The repertoire has 250,000 or so clones, approximately 86% of them found once; the top ten carry just under 2%. This CDR3 spans 17 amino acids. Per germline, CDR1 SEHNR and CDR2 FQNEAQ (reference sequence). Trimming took 2 bases from V and 0 from J; bases not matched to a gene: 7. This chain connects TRBV7-9 to TRBJ2-1, with 7 bases matching TRBD1. Sequencing was done on a sample of peripheral blood. The receptor was isolated from a man under 40 with active or convalescent COVID-19. The DNA of the CDR3 is TGTGCCAGCAGCTTAACAGGGGTCTATCCCTCCTACAATGAGCAGTTCTTC. Its translation: CASSLTGVYPSYNEQFF.